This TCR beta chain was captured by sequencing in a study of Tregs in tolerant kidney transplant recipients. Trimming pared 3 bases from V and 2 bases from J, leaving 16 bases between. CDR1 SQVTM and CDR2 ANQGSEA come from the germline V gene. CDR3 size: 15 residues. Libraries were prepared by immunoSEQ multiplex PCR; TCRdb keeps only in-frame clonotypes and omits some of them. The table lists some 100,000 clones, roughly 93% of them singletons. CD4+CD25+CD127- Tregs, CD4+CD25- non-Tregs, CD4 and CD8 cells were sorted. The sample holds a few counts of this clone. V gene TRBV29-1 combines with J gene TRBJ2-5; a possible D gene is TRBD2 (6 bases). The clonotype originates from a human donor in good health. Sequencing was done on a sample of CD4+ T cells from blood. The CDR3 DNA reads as TGCAGCGTTGACCCGGGACTGATACGTCAAGAGACCCAGTACTTC. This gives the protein CSVDPGLIRQETQYF.